This T cell receptor (beta chain) originates from a study of early T cells in non-severe SARS-CoV-2 infection. The CDR3 covers 15 residues. Germline loops: CDR1 SGHRS, CDR2 YFSETQ. The germline V and J ends were trimmed by 3 bases and 0 bases, with 12 bases remaining between them. TCRdb ran MiXCR on the 5' RACE reads and lists one entry per CDR3 protein. The sample has about 55,000 distinct CDR3 sequences; 15% are singletons. The sequence derives from an adult who was a healthcare worker with PCR-confirmed SARS-CoV-2 infection or an uninfected control (not recorded which). The J gene is TRBJ1-2, the V gene TRBV5-1; no firm D call. The material sequenced was whole blood, taken at baseline. This CDR3 reads CASSSGGVSNYGYTF. CDR3 nucleotides: TGCGCCAGCAGCTCCGGCGGGGTATCTAACTATGGCTACACCTTC. Based on the CDR3 plus reference TRBV5-1 and TRBJ1-2, the full variable domain is KAGVTQTPRYLIKTRGQQVTLSCSPISGHRSVSWYQQTPGQGLQFLFEYFSETQRNKGNFPGRFSGRQFSNSRSEMNVSTLELGDSALYLCASSSGGVSNYGYTFGSGTRLTVV.